What follows are 8 T cell receptor delta chains derived from one specimen sequenced in a study of γδ T cells in repeated Plasmodium falciparum infection. Flow sorting of PBMC yielded separate Vgamma9/Vdelta2+ and Vdelta2-negative gammadelta T cell populations for bulk repertoire analysis. TCRdb made new clone calls on the multiplex PCR reads using CATT. In the table there are 75,000 to 95,000 delta-chain clones, 0.75% to 1% of which are singletons. The material sequenced was gamma-delta T cells from blood. All receptors come from a pool of human donors (malaria-infected and uninfected, not separated).

This clone has a count of ten or more. TCRdb's protein, taken from a much larger clone, differs from this DNA's translation at residue 21, likely owing to a read error; the protein displayed comes from the DNA. The V gene corresponds to TRDV2; no J gene was called; the table names TRDD3, a call not compared with the DNA. CDR1 is GEAIGNYY, CDR2 EKD, per germline. This CDR3 has 22 residues. As DNA, the CDR3 is TGTGCCTGTTGGCATCCTACGTCTTCTAGGTCTACTGGGGGATATTTTACCGATAAACTCACCTTT. Translated, it gives CACWHPTSSRSTGGYFTDKLTF.

This clone was found a few times. The likely explanation is a read error, given a far larger clone one base away. The identical CDR3 is also encoded by other nucleotide sequences in the sample. The gene calls are TRDV1 and TRDJ1, with D possibly being TRDD2 (6 bases). The CDR3 spans 19 residues. Trimming stripped 6 bases from V and 0 bases from J, with 26 bases between. Germline lookup yields CDR1 TSWWSYY and CDR2 QGS. CDR3 DNA: TGTGCTCTTGGATCCTCCTTCCCCGGTCATCCCGCCCACACCGATAAACTCATCTTT. Its protein product is CALGSSFPGHPAHTDKLIF.

This clone turned up a few times. The amino acid sequence in TCRdb belongs to a much larger clone and departs from this DNA's translation at residue 5, likely a sequencing read error; the sequence shown is translated from the DNA. This chain uses TRDV1 with TRDJ1; possibly TRDD3 for D (6 bases). TCRdb gives no J gene; it was assigned here by matching the DNA to germline. V lost 4 bases and J 0 bases, leaving 39 bases between the germline ends. This CDR3 is built from 24 residues. Germline-derived CDR1 and CDR2 are TSWWSYY and QGS. As DNA, the CDR3 is TGTGCTCTTGGGGCCCTCCGGAGGGGGGCAATTCCTGTTTCTGTACTGGGTGACACCGATAAACTCATCTTT. Amino acids: CALGALRRGAIPVSVLGDTDKLIF.

The sample holds a few counts of this clone. The protein in TCRdb stems from a much larger clone and differs at residue 6 from this DNA's translation, likely a read error; here the protein is translated from the DNA. The V and J genes are TRDV2 and TRDJ2; 7 positions match TRDD3. The J gene comes from matching the DNA to germline here; TCRdb lacks it. Germline V gene lookup returns CDR1 GEAIGNYY and CDR2 EKD. The length of the CDR3 is 23 residues. V was pared by 5 bases and J by 0 bases, with 29 bases of the junction left unmatched. This CDR3 is CACAKGKLGPGWGFPSLTAQLFF. The DNA of the CDR3 is TGTGCCTGTGCCAAAGGAAAACTTGGTCCGGGCTGGGGGTTTCCCTCTTTGACAGCACAACTCTTCTTT.

For this clone: A far larger clone is a single base away, which makes a read error likely. At the DNA level, this CDR3 is encoded by other sequences in the same sample as well. The chain recombines TRDV2 with TRDJ1, with 10 bases that match TRDD3. The J gene, missing from TCRdb, was assigned here through DNA to germline matching. The germline gives CDR1 GEAIGNYY, CDR2 EKD. This CDR3 comprises 18 residues. CDR3 bases: TGTGCCTGTGACACCGCTATGCTGGGGGATAGTAGCACCGACAAACTCATCTTT. Translation: CACDTAMLGDSSTDKLIF.

Regarding this clone: A read error likely explains why the TCRdb protein, taken from a much larger clone, differs from this DNA's translation at residue 18; the protein shown is translated from the DNA. The J gene is TRDJ2, the V gene TRDV1; possibly TRDD2 for D (5 bases). The J gene was not available in TCRdb and was assigned here by matching the DNA to germline segments. Germline CDR1 is TSWWSYY and CDR2 is QGS. Trimming removed 2 bases at V and 12 bases at J, with 52 bases between. There are 26 residues in the CDR3. CDR3 DNA sequence: TGTGCTCTTGGGGAAAAGCCCGCCGACGGGGCCTACCGACGATGGTTCGGGACCCGGGACAGTAGGGAACTCTTCTTT. As protein: CALGEKPADGAYRRWFGTRDSRELFF.

This clone was recorded a few times. This likely traces to a read error, being one base from a far larger clone. This same CDR3 is encoded by further DNA sequences in the sample. The genes are TRDV1 and TRDJ1, with D unclear. Germline matching of the DNA provided the J gene here, since TCRdb leaves it blank. Per germline, CDR1 TSWWSYY and CDR2 QGS. The CDR3 runs to 18 residues. Trimming took off 3 bases at V and 0 bases at J, with 20 bases between the two ends. The DNA for the CDR3 is TGTGCTCTTGGGGACCAGAGACTTTCTGACTGTAACACCGATAAACTCATCTTT. It codes for CALGDQRLSDCNTDKLIF.

This clone appeared a few times. TCRdb has a much larger clone's protein, which differs at residue 7 from the translation of this DNA, likely because of a read error; what is shown is the protein translated from the DNA. The V and J genes are TRDV1 and TRDJ1, with D maybe TRDD3 (5 bases). Matching the DNA to germline supplied the J gene, which TCRdb does not give. The germline CDR1 and CDR2 sequences are TSWWSYY and QGS. The CDR3 is made up of 20 amino acids. V was pared by 5 bases and J by 0 bases, with 28 bases between. The CDR3 DNA follows: TGTGCTCTTGGGAGATCCCTCCCCTCGTACCCGGGGGTGTACACCGATAAACTCATCTTT. It translates to CALGRSLPSYPGVYTDKLIF.